These 8 T cell receptor beta chains share one sample of origin, sequenced in a study of cytotoxic CD8 clonotypes in ibrutinib-treated CLL. TCRdb's table, derived via immunoSEQ multiplex PCR, lists solely in-frame clones and lacks some. The repertoire holds 200,000 to 250,000 clones, with approximately 75% as singletons. The starting material was PBMCs, obtained after 12 months of ibrutinib treatment. Receptors originate from a human donor with chronic lymphocytic leukemia.

The chain has TRBV4-1 and TRBJ1-1; possibly TRBD1 for D (5 bases). The V gene lost 6 bases and the J gene lost 6 bases, with 17 bases spanning the gap. The germline V gene encodes CDR1 MGHRA and CDR2 YSYEKL. The CDR3 sequence is 14 residues long. CDR3 coding DNA: TGCGCCAGCAGTCCCCCTGGCAGGGTCGCTGAAGCTTTCTTT. Residues: CASSPPGRVAEAFF.

The CDR3 protein is CASSLGGGYTF. The CDR3 nucleotides are TGCGCCAGCAGCTTGGGGGGCGGCTACACCTTC. This chain connects TRBV5-1 to TRBJ1-2, with D perhaps TRBD1 (5 bases). The CDR3 spans 11 residues. CDR1 and CDR2 from the germline V gene are SGHRS and YFSETQ. Trimming removed 0 bases at V and 8 bases at J, with 5 bases between.

The chain has TRBV6-5 and TRBJ2-7, with D maybe TRBD2 (6 bases). The V and J ends lost 8 bases and 4 bases respectively, with 21 bases between them. The CDR3 is made up of 15 amino acids. CDR1 and CDR2 (germline): MNHEY, SVGAGI. The CDR3 reads CASARKGAGSYEQYF. CDR3 nucleotide sequence: TGTGCCAGCGCGCGGAAGGGCGCCGGGAGTTACGAGCAGTACTTC.

The chain couples TRBV4-1 to TRBJ2-5, with D unresolved. V shed 0 bases and J shed 4 bases, with 12 bases lying between them. This CDR3 is built from 15 residues. Germline values: CDR1 MGHRA, CDR2 YSYEKL. In DNA, the CDR3 is TGCGCCAGCAGCCAAGATCCCGGCAGGAGAGAGACCCAGTACTTC. Amino acids: CASSQDPGRRETQYF.

The chain carries TRBV4-1 and TRBJ2-3, with D perhaps matching TRBD2 (6 bases). The CDR3 has 16 amino acids. The germline V gene encodes CDR1 MGHRA and CDR2 YSYEKL. Trimming took 1 base from V and 5 from J, leaving 16 bases between them. The CDR3 region is CASSQAAVRSGDTQYF. The CDR3 DNA reads TGCGCCAGCAGCCAAGCTGCGGTACGTAGCGGAGATACGCAGTATTTT.

Only one count was recorded for this clone. V is TRBV9 and J is TRBJ1-3; TRBD1 agrees at 9 bases. The CDR3 covers 17 residues. In germline, CDR1 is SGDLS, CDR2 YYNGEE. V lost 2 bases, J lost 8 bases, and 14 bases stayed unmatched. This chain's CDR3 is CASSVSPSRTGADTIYF. The DNA of the CDR3 is TGTGCCAGCAGCGTCTCCCCCTCTAGGACAGGGGCGGACACCATATATTTT. Drawing the rest from reference TRBV9 and TRBJ1-3, the complete variable domain is DSGVTQTPKHLITATGQRVTLRCSPRSGDLSVYWYQQSLDQGLQFLIQYYNGEERAKGNILERFSAQQFPDLHSELNLSSLELGDSALYFCASSVSPSRTGADTIYFGEGSWLTVV.

The chain employs TRBV13 and TRBJ2-1, with D unresolved. This CDR3 region has 11 residues. V was trimmed by 2 bases and J by 7 bases, leaving 3 bases between them. Per the germline V gene, CDR1 is PRHDT and CDR2 is FYEKMQ (reference sequence). The CDR3 region has the DNA TGTGCCAGCAGCTTAAATAATGAGCAGTTCTTC. Amino acid sequence: CASSLNNEQFF.

This clone was recorded a few times. The chain recombines TRBV7-2 with TRBJ1-5, with D maybe TRBD1 (5 bases). The V gene's germline CDR1 is SGHTA and CDR2 FQGNSA. With 5 bases removed from V and 1 base from J, the gap between germline ends came to 12 bases. The CDR3 spans 15 residues. CDR3 nucleotides: TGTGCCAGCAGCCCGCTTCGGGGGAGCAATCAGCCCCAGCATTTT. Translation gives CASSPLRGSNQPQHF.